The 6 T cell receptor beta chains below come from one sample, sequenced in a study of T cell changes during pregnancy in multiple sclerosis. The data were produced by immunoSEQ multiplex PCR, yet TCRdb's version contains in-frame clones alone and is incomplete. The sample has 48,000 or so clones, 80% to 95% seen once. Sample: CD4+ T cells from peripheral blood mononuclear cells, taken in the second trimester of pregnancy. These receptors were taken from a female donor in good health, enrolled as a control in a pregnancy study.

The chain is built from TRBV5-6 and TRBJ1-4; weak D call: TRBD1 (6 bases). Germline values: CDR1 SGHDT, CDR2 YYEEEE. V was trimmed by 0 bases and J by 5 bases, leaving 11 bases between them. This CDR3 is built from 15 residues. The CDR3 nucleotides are TGTGCCAGCAGCTTGGCGGGGGGGACAAATGAAAAACTGTTTTTT. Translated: CASSLAGGTNEKLFF.

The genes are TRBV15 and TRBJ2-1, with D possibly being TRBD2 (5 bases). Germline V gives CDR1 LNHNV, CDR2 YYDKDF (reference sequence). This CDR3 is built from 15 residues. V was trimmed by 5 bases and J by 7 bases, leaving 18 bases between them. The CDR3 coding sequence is TGTGCCACCAGCTATCAACTAGTTGTTAGTAATGAGCAGTTCTTC. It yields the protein CATSYQLVVSNEQFF.

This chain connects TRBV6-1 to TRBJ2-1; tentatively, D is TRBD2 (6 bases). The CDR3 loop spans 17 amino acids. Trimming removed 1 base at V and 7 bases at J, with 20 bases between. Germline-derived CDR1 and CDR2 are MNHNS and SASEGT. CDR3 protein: CASSEGETSWRRNEQFF. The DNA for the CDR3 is TGTGCCAGCAGTGAAGGAGAGACTAGTTGGAGGCGTAATGAGCAGTTCTTC.

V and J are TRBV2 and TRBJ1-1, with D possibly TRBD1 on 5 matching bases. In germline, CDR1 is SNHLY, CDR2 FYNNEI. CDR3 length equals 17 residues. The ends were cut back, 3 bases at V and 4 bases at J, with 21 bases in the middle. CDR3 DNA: TGTGCCAGCAGTGAGAAAAGCCAGACTCAGGGTGGCACTGAAGCTTTCTTT. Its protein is CASSEKSQTQGGTEAFF.

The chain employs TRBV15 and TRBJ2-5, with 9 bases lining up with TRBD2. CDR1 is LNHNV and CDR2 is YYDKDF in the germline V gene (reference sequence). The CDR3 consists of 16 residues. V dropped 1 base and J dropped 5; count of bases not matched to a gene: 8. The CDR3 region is CATSRGSRGGSETQYF. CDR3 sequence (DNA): TGTGCCACCAGCAGAGGGTCGCGGGGGGGCTCGGAGACCCAGTACTTC.

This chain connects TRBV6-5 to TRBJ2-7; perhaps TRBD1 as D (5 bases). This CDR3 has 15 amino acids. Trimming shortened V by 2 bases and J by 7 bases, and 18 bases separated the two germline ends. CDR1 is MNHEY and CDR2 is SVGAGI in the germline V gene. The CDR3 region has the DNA TGTGCCAGCAGTTACCCAAAGGGGAAGGGTCGTGAGCAGTACTTC. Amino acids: CASSYPKGKGREQYF.